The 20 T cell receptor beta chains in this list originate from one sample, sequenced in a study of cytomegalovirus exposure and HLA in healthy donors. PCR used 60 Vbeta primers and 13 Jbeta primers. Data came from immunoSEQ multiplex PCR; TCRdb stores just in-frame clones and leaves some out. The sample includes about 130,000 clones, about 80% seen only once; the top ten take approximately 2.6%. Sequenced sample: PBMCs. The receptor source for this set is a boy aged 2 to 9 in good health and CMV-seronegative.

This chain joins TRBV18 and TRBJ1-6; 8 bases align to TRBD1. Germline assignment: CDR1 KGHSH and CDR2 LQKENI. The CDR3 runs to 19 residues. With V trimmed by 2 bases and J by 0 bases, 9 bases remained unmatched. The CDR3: CASSPTPQGVGSYNSPLHF. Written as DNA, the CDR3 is TGTGCCAGCTCACCAACTCCACAGGGGGTGGGCTCCTATAATTCACCCCTCCACTTT.

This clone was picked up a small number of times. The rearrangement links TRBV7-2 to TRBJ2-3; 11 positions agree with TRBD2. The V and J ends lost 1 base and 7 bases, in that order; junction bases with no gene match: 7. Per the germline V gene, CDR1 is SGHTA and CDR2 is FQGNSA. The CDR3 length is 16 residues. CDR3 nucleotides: TGTGCCAGCAGCTTAGAGGCTAGCGGGGGGAAACATACGCAGTATTTT. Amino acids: CASSLEASGGKHTQYF.

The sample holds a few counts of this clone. The chain's CDR3 is CATSSSGTGGETQYF. For the CDR3, the DNA is TGTGCCACCAGCTCCTCCGGGACAGGCGGGGAGACCCAGTACTTC. The chain is built from TRBV15 and TRBJ2-5; 8 bases align to TRBD1. V was pared by 5 bases and J by 5 bases, with 10 bases of the junction left unmatched. The CDR3 runs 15 residues. Germline-derived CDR1 and CDR2 are LNHNV and YYDKDF (reference sequence).

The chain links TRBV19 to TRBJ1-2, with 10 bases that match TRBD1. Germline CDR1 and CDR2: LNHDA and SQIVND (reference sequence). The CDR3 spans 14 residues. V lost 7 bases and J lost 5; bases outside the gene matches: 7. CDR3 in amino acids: CASNNPGQGYGYTF. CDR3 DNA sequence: TGTGCCAGTAATAATCCGGGACAGGGGTATGGCTACACCTTC.

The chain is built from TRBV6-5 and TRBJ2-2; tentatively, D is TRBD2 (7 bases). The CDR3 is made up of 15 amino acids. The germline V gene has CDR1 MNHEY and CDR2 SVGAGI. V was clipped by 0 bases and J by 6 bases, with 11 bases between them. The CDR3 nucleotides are TGTGCCAGCAGTTACTCGGGGGCGGGAGCCGGGGAGCTGTTTTTT. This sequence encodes CASSYSGAGAGELFF.

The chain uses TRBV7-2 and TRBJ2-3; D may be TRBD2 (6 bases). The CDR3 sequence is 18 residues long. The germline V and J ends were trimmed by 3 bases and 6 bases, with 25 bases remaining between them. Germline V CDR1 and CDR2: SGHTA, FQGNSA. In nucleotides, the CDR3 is TGTGCCAGCAGCTTGCCCTGGGACGGGAGCCCAGGGTTGGATACGCAGTATTTT. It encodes CASSLPWDGSPGLDTQYF.

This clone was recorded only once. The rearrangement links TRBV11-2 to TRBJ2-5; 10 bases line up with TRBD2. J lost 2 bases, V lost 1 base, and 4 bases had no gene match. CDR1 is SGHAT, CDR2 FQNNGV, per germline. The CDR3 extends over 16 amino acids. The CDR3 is CASSLGPSGGQETQYF. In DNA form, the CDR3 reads TGTGCCAGCAGCTTAGGGCCTAGCGGGGGTCAAGAGACCCAGTACTTC.

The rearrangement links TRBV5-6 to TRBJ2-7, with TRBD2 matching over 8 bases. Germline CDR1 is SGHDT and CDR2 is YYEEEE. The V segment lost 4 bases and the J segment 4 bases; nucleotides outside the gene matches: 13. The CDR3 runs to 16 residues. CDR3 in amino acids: CASSRNLLREAYEQYV. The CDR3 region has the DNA TGTGCCAGCAGCCGGAACCTATTGCGGGAGGCTTACGAGCAGTACGTC.

CDR3 coding DNA: TGTGCCAGCAGTTCAGGACAGAGCCGAGAATATGGCTACACCTTC. Residues: CASSSGQSREYGYTF. The chain uses TRBV6-6 and TRBJ1-2; D is perhaps TRBD1 (6 bases). Germline V lookup: CDR1 MNHNY, CDR2 SVGAGI (reference sequence). The CDR3 runs 15 residues. Deletions cut 4 bases from V and 5 bases from J, with 17 bases between.

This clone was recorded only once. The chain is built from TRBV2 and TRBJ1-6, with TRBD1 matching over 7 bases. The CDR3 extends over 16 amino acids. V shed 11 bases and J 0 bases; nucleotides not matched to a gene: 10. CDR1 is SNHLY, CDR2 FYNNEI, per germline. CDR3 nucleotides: TGTGCCGGCGGGACAGCCCCGAGCTCCTATAATTCACCCCTCCACTTT. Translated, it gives CAGGTAPSSYNSPLHF.

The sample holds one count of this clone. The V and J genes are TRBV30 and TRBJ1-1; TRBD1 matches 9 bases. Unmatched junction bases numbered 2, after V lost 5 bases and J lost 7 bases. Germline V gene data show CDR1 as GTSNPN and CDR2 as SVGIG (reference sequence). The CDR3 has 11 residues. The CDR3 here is CAWGGQGEAFF. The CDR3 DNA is TGTGCCTGGGGGGGACAGGGTGAAGCTTTCTTT. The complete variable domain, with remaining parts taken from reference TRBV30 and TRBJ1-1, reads SQTIHQWPATLVQPVGSPLSLECTVEGTSNPNLYWYRQAAGRGLQLLFYSVGIGQISSEVPQNLSASRPQDRQFILSSKKLLLSDSGFYLCAWGGQGEAFFGQGTRLTVV.

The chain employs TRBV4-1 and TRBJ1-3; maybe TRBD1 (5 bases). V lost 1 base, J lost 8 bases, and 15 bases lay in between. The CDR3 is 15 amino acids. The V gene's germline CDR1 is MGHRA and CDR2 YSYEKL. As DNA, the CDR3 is TGCGCCAGCAGCCAAGTCGACAGCCTGGATGACACCATATATTTT. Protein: CASSQVDSLDDTIYF.

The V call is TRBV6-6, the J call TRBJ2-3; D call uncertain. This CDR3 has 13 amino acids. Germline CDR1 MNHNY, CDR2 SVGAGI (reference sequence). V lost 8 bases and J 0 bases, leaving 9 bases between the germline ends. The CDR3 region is CASLARSTDTQYF. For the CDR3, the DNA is TGTGCCAGCTTGGCTAGAAGCACAGATACGCAGTATTTT.

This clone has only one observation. The CDR3 reads CASSPGTGNNEQFF. DNA of the CDR3: TGTGCCAGCAGCCCCGGGACAGGGAACAATGAGCAGTTCTTC. The V and J genes are TRBV6-1 and TRBJ2-1; 9 nucleotides align to TRBD1. CDR3 length: 14 residues. V lost 6 bases, J lost 5 bases, and 5 bases stayed unmatched. Germline CDR1 and CDR2: MNHNS and SASEGT.

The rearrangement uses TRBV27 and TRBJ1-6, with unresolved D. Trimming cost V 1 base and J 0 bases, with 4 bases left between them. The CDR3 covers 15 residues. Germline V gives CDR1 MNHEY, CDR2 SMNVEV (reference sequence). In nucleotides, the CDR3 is TGTGCCAGCAGTTTATACGGCTCCTATAATTCACCCCTCCACTTT. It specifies CASSLYGSYNSPLHF.

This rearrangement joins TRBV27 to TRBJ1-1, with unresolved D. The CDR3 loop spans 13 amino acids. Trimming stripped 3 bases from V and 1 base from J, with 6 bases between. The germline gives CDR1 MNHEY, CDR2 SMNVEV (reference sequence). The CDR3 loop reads CASSFLANTEAFF. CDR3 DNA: TGTGCCAGCAGTTTCTTAGCGAACACTGAAGCTTTCTTT.

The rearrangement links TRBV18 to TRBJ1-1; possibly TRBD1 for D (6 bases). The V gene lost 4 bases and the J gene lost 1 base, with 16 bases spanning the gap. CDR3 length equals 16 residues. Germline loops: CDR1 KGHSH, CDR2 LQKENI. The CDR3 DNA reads TGTGCCAGCTCACTAACAGGGAATATTTGGAACACTGAAGCTTTCTTT. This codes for CASSLTGNIWNTEAFF. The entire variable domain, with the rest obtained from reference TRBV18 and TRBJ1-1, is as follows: NAGVMQNPRHLVRRRGQEARLRCSPMKGHSHVYWYRQLPEEGLKFMVYLQKENIIDESGMPKERFSAEFPKEGPSILRIQQVVRGDSAAYFCASSLTGNIWNTEAFFGQGTRLTVV.

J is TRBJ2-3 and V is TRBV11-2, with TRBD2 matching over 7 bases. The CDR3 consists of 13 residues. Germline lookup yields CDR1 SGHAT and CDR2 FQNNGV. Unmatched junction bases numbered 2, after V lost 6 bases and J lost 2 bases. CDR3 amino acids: CASRRGFTDTQYF. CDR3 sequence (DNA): TGTGCCAGCAGGCGGGGGTTCACAGATACGCAGTATTTT. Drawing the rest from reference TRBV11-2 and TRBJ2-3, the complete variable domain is EAGVAQSPRYKIIEKRQSVAFWCNPISGHATLYWYQQILGQGPKLLIQFQNNGVVDDSQLPKDRFSAERLKGVDSTLKIQPAKLEDSAVYLCASRRGFTDTQYFGPGTRLTVL.

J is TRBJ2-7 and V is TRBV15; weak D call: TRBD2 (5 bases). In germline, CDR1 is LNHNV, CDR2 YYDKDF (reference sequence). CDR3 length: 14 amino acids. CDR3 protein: CATSRREGSYEKYV. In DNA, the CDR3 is TGTGCCACCAGCAGGCGAGAGGGCTCCTACGAGAAGTACGTC.

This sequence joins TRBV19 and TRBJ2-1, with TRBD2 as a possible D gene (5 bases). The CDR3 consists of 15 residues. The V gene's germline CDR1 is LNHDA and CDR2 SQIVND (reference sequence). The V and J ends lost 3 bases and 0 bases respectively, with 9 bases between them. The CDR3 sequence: CASSMLLVSYNEQFF. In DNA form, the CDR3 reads TGTGCCAGTAGTATGCTACTAGTCTCCTACAATGAGCAGTTCTTC. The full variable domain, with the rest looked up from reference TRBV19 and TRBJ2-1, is DGGITQSPKYLFRKEGQNVTLSCEQNLNHDAMYWYRQDPGQGLRLIYYSQIVNDFQKGDIAEGYSVSREKKESFPLTVTSAQKNPTAFYLCASSMLLVSYNEQFFGPGTRLTVL.